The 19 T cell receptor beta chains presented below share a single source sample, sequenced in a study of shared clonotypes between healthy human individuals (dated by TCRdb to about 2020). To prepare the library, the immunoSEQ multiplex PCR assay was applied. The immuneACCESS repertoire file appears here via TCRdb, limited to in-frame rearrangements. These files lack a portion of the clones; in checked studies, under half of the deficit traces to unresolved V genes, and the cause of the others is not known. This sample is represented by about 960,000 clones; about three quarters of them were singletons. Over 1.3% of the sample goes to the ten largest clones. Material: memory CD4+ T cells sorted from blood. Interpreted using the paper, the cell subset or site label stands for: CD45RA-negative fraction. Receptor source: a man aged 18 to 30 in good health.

In DNA, the CDR3 is TGTGCCAGCAGCCCAATAGCGGGAGGGAAAGATACGCAGTATTTT. This encodes CASSPIAGGKDTQYF. The chain combines TRBV7-8 with TRBJ2-3; TRBD2 aligns across 11 bases. V lost 5 bases and J lost 5; bases outside the gene matches: 6. Germline V gene data show CDR1 as SGHVS and CDR2 as FQNEAQ. This CDR3 is 15 amino acids long.

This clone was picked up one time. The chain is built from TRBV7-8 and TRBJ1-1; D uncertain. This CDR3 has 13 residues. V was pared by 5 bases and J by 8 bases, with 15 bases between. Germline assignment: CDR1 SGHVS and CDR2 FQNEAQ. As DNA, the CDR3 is TGTGCCAGCAGCCTCTTTACGGCAGGCGAAGCTTTCTTT. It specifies CASSLFTAGEAFF.

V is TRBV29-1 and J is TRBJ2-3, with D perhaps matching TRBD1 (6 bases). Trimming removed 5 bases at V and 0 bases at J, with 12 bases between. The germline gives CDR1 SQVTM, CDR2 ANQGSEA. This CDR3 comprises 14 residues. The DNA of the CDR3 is TGCAGCGTTCGGACAGCAACAAGCACAGATACGCAGTATTTT. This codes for CSVRTATSTDTQYF.

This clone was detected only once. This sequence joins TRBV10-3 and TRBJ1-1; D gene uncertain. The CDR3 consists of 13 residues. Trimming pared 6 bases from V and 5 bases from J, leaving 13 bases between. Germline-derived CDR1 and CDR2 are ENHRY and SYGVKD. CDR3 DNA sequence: TGTGCCATCAGAGCTGTATTGGGGACTGAAGCTTTCTTT. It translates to CAIRAVLGTEAFF.

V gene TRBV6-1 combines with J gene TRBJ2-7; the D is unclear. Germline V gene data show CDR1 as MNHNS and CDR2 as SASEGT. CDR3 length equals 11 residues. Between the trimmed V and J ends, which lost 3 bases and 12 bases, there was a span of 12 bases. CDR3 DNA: TGTGCCAGCAGTGAGAAGGGCATTAGGTACTTC. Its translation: CASSEKGIRYF.

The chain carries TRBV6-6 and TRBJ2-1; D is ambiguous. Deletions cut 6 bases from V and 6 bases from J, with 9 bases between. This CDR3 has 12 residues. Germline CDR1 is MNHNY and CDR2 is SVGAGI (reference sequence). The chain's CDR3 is CASSGAGNEQFF. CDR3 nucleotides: TGTGCCAGCAGCGGCGCTGGCAATGAGCAGTTCTTC.

The CDR3 DNA is TGTGCCAGCAGCCGGACAGGGGAGAAAGAGACCCAGTACTTC. Translating gives CASSRTGEKETQYF. The chain couples TRBV13 to TRBJ2-5, with 9 bases identical to TRBD1. V was clipped by 5 bases and J by 3 bases; unmatched bases: 4. CDR1 is PRHDT, CDR2 FYEKMQ, per germline (reference sequence). This CDR3 contains 14 residues.

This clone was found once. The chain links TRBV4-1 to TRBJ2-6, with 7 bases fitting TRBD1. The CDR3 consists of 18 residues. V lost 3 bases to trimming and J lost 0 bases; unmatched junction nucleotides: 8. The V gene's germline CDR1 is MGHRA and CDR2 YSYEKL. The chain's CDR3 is CASSHPGQTISGANVLTF. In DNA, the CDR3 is TGCGCCAGCAGCCACCCGGGACAGACTATCTCTGGGGCCAACGTCCTGACTTTC.

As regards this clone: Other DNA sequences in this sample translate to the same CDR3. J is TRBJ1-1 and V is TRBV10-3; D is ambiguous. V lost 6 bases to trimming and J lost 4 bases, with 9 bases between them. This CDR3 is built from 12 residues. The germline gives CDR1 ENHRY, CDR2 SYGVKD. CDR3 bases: TGTGCCATCAGGGGTAGTGGCACTGAAGCTTTCTTT. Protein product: CAIRGSGTEAFF.

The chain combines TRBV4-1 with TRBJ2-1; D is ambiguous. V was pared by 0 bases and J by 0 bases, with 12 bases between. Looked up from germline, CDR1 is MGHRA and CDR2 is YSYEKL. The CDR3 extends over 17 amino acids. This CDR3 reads CASSQERGMSSYNEQFF. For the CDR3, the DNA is TGCGCCAGCAGCCAAGAACGAGGCATGAGCTCCTACAATGAGCAGTTCTTC.

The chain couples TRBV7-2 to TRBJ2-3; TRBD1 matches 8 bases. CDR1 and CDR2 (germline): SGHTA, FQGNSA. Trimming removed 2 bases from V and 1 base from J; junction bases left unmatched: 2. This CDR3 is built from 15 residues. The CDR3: CASSLQGAGTDTQYF. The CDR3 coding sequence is TGTGCCAGCAGCTTACAGGGGGCCGGCACAGATACGCAGTATTTT.

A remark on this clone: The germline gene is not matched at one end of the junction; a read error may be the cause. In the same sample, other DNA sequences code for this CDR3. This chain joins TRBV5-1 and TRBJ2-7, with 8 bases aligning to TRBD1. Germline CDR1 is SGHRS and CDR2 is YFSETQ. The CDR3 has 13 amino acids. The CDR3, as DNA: TGCGCCAGCAGCCTGGACAGGGCTTACGAGCAGTATTTC. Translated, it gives CASSLDRAYEQYF.

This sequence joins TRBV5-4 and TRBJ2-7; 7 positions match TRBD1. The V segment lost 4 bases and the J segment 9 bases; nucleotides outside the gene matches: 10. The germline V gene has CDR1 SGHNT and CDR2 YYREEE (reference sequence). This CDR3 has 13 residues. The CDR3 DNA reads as TGTGCCAGCAGCCTCGGACAGGCGGCAGTGCAGTACTTC. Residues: CASSLGQAAVQYF.

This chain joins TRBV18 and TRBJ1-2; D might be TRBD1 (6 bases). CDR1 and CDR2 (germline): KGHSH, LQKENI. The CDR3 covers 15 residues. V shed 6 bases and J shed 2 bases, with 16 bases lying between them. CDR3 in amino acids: CASSPGPQGNYGYTF. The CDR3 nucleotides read TGTGCCAGCTCCCCAGGCCCCCAGGGGAACTATGGCTACACCTTC.

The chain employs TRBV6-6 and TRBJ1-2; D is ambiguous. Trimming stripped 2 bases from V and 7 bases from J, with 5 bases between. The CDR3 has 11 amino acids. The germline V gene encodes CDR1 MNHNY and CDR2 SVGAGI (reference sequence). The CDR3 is CASSYAGGYTF. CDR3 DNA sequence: TGTGCCAGCAGTTACGCGGGTGGCTACACCTTC.

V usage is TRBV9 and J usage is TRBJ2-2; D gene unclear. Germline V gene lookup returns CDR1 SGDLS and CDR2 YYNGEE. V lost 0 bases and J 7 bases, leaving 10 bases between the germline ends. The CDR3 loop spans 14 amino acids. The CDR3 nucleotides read TGTGCCAGCAGCGTAGTCGGAGCTAGCGGGGAGCTGTTTTTT. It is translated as CASSVVGASGELFF.

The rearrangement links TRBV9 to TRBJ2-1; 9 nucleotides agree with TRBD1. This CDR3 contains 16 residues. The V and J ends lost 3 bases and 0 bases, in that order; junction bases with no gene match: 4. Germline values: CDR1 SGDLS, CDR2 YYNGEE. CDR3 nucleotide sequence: TGTGCCAGCAGCGCTACGGGACAGGGCTCCTACAATGAGCAGTTCTTC. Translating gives CASSATGQGSYNEQFF.

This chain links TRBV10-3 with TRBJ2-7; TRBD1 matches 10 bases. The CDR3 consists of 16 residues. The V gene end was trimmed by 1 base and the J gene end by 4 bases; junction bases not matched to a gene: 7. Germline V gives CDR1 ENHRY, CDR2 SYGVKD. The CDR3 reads CAISEFLGTGVYEQYF. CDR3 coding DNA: TGTGCCATCAGTGAGTTCCTTGGGACAGGGGTGTACGAGCAGTACTTC.

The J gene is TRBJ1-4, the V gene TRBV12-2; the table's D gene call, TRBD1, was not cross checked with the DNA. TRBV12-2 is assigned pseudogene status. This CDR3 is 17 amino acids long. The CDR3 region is CASRLALRQADNEKLFF. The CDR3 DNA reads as TGTGCAAGTCGCTTAGCGTTGAGACAGGCAGATAATGAAAAACTGTTTTTT.